This TCR beta chain appears in the sequencing data of a study of blood T cell repertoires in COVID-19. Study information: Collection of acute and convalescent COVID-19 samples took place in the United States, Italy and Spain.

This clone was seen more than once but under ten times. Per the original methods: It was from reference gene primer amplification that nucleated cell counts were estimated. Clones were read by immunoSEQ multiplex PCR, and TCRdb kept only the in-frame ones, dropping some. The D gene and trimming were derived from the DNA, and the V and J assignments and clone size from that table. The table includes fewer than 45,000 clones, 90% detected once. The CDR3 has 16 residues. The V segment lost 4 bases and the J segment 2 bases; nucleotides outside the gene matches: 9. Germline lookup yields CDR1 SGHRS and CDR2 YFSETQ.

The sequencing sample was made of peripheral blood. This TCR came from a man aged 55 to 69 with active or convalescent COVID-19. V gene TRBV5-1 combines with J gene TRBJ1-2; TRBD1 matches 9 bases. CDR3 nucleotides: TGCGCCAGCAGCCCCACAGGCGGGACAGGGAACTATGGCTACACCTTC. Protein sequence: CASSPTGGTGNYGYTF.